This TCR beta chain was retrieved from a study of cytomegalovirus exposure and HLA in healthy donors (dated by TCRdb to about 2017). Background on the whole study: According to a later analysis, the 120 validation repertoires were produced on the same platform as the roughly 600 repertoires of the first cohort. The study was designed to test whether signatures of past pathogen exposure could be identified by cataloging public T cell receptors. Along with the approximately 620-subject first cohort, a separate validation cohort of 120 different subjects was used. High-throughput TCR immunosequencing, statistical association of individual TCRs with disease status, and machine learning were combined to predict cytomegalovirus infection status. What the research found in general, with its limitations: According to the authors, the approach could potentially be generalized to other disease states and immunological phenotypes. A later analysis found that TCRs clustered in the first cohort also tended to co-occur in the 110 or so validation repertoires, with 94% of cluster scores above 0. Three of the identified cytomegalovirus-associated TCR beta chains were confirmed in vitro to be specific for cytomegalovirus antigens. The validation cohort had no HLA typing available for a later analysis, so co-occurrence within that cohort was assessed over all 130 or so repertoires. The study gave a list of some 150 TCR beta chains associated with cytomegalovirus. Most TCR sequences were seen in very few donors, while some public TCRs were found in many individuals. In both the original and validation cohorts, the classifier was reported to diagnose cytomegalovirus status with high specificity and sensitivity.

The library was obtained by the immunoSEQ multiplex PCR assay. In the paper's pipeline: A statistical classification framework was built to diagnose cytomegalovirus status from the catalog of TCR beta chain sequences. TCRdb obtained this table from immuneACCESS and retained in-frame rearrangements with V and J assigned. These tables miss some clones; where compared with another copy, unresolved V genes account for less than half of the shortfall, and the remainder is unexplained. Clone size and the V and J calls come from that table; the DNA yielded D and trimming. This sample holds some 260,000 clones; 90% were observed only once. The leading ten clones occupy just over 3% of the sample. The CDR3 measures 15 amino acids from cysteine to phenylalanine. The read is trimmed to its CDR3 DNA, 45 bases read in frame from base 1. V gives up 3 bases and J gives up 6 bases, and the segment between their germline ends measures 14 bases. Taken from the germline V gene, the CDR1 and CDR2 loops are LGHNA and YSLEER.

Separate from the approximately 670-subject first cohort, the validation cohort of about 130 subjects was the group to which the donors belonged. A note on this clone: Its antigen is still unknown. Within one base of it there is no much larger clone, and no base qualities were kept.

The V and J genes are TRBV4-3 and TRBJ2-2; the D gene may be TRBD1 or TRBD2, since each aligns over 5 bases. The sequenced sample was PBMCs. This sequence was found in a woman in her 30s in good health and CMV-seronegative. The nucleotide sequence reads TGCGCCAGCAGCCAGACGGGACCCGCGGCCGGGGAGCTGTTTTTT. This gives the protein CASSQTGPAAGELFF.